A selection of T cell receptor beta chains follows, all from one sample in a study of technical replicates of blood from several donors. Only in-frame clones appear in the TCRdb table, and some are missing; sequencing was by immunoSEQ multiplex PCR. The repertoire holds around 93,000 clones, about 94% seen once, with 0.33% in the top ten. Sample: T cells isolated from PBMCs. These receptor sequences come from a human donor in good health. The CDR3 runs from the conserved cysteine through the conserved F or W. Each record gives: clone size, V gene, J gene, D gene, CDR3 DNA, CDR3 protein. The D gene is left open where the match is weak. A clone size is listed for some rows: how often the clone was seen (once, few, many), or a class if it is expanded.

clone_size: NA; v_call: TRBV28; j_call: TRBJ2-7; d_call: TRBD1; cdr3_nt: TGTGCCAGCAGTTTAAGTGGGACAGGGGAGGACGAGCAGTACTTC; cdr3_aa: CASSLSGTGEDEQYF
clone_size: NA; v_call: TRBV9; j_call: TRBJ2-3; d_call: TRBD2; cdr3_nt: TGTGCCAGCAGCATACGGCTAGCGGGAGGAGATACGCAGTATTTT; cdr3_aa: CASSIRLAGGDTQYF
clone_size: NA; v_call: TRBV14; j_call: TRBJ2-1; d_call: NA; cdr3_nt: TGTGCCAGCAGTCTCGATTCAGCGGTCTACAATGAGCAGTTCTTC; cdr3_aa: CASSLDSAVYNEQFF
clone_size: NA; v_call: TRBV5-1; j_call: TRBJ2-2; d_call: TRBD2; cdr3_nt: TGCGCCAGCAGCTTGGACCCTAGCGGGAGGGATAGGGAGCTGTTTTTT; cdr3_aa: CASSLDPSGRDRELFF
clone_size: NA; v_call: TRBV5-1; j_call: TRBJ2-7; d_call: NA; cdr3_nt: TGCGCCAGCAGCGTGGAGGGGGAGTCCGAGCAGTACTTC; cdr3_aa: CASSVEGESEQYF
clone_size: NA; v_call: TRBV6-5; j_call: TRBJ2-5; d_call: NA; cdr3_nt: TGTGCCAGCAGTTACGACATTCGGGAGACCCAGTACTTC; cdr3_aa: CASSYDIRETQYF
clone_size: NA; v_call: TRBV6-1; j_call: TRBJ2-7; d_call: NA; cdr3_nt: TGTGCCAGCAGTGAATTGCTCAGGGTCTACGAGCAGTACTTC; cdr3_aa: CASSELLRVYEQYF
clone_size: NA; v_call: TRBV4-1; j_call: TRBJ2-1; d_call: TRBD2; cdr3_nt: TGCGCCAGCAGCCACTCCCTAGCGGGAAAGCTACTTGAGCAGTTCTTC; cdr3_aa: CASSHSLAGKLLEQFF
clone_size: once; v_call: TRBV28; j_call: TRBJ2-7; d_call: NA; cdr3_nt: TGTGCCAGCAGTACGGTAGCGGAAACGAGCTCCTACGAGCAGTACTTC; cdr3_aa: CASSTVAETSSYEQYF
clone_size: NA; v_call: TRBV7-9; j_call: TRBJ2-1; d_call: NA; cdr3_nt: TGTGCCAGCACCTTCCCACTAGCCCGAACCTACAATGAGCAGTTCTTC; cdr3_aa: CASTFPLARTYNEQFF
clone_size: NA; v_call: TRBV29-1; j_call: TRBJ1-5; d_call: NA; cdr3_nt: TGCAGCGCAAGTTCGGGGGGGGGCAATCAGCCCCAGCATTTT; cdr3_aa: CSASSGGGNQPQHF
clone_size: NA; v_call: TRBV10-1; j_call: TRBJ2-1; d_call: TRBD2; cdr3_nt: TGCGCCAGCAGTGCTCGGACTAGCGGGAGGGTATACAATGAGCAGTTCTTC; cdr3_aa: CASSARTSGRVYNEQFF
clone_size: NA; v_call: TRBV7-2; j_call: TRBJ2-1; d_call: TRBD2; cdr3_nt: TGTGCCAGCAGCTTCGATAGCGGGTACTCCTACAATGAGCAGTTCTTC; cdr3_aa: CASSFDSGYSYNEQFF
clone_size: NA; v_call: TRBV9; j_call: TRBJ2-3; d_call: TRBD2; cdr3_nt: TGTGCCAGCAGTGATAATAGCGGGAGGAGAACAGATACGCAGTATTTT; cdr3_aa: CASSDNSGRRTDTQYF
clone_size: NA; v_call: TRBV30; j_call: TRBJ2-7; d_call: TRBD2; cdr3_nt: TGTGTCGCACGGGGGGTTAGCTCCTACGAGCAGTACTTC; cdr3_aa: CVARGVSSYEQYF
clone_size: NA; v_call: TRBV18; j_call: TRBJ1-1; d_call: TRBD1; cdr3_nt: TGTGCCAGCTCCCCGGGACAGGGAAACACTTTCTTT; cdr3_aa: CASSPGQGNTFF
clone_size: NA; v_call: TRBV6-1; j_call: TRBJ1-5; d_call: NA; cdr3_nt: TGTGCCAGCAGTGAAGCCGGGAGACCCTCCCGGTGGAGCAATCAGCCCCAGCATTTT; cdr3_aa: CASSEAGRPSRWSNQPQHF
clone_size: once; v_call: TRBV19; j_call: TRBJ1-4; d_call: TRBD1; cdr3_nt: TGTGCCAGTGGGGACAGGGGGGCTAATGAAAAACTGTTTTTT; cdr3_aa: CASGDRGANEKLFF
clone_size: NA; v_call: TRBV4-1; j_call: TRBJ2-3; d_call: TRBD2; cdr3_nt: TGCGCCAGCAGCCCTGGGCCTCAGCGGGAGGGCCGAGAACCAGCAGTTACGCAGTATTTT; cdr3_aa: CASSPGPQREGREPAVTQYF
clone_size: NA; v_call: TRBV7-2; j_call: TRBJ2-3; d_call: TRBD2; cdr3_nt: TGTGCCAGCAGCGCCGGGACTAGCGGAACAGATACGCAGTATTTT; cdr3_aa: CASSAGTSGTDTQYF
clone_size: NA; v_call: TRBV19; j_call: TRBJ2-3; d_call: TRBD1; cdr3_nt: TGTGCCAGTAGGGACAGGGCTAAAGGGGCAGATACGCAGTATTTT; cdr3_aa: CASRDRAKGADTQYF
clone_size: NA; v_call: TRBV4-3; j_call: TRBJ2-1; d_call: TRBD1; cdr3_nt: TGCGCCAGCAGCGCTCAGGGGGTTGAGCAGTTCTTC; cdr3_aa: CASSAQGVEQFF
clone_size: NA; v_call: TRBV5-1; j_call: TRBJ2-1; d_call: NA; cdr3_nt: TGCGCCAGCAGCTTGAACAGGGGGAGGGATGAGCAGTTCTTC; cdr3_aa: CASSLNRGRDEQFF
clone_size: NA; v_call: TRBV7-6; j_call: TRBJ1-4; d_call: NA; cdr3_nt: TGTGCCAGCAGCTTAGGGGGGCGTGAAAAACTGTTTTTT; cdr3_aa: CASSLGGREKLFF
clone_size: NA; v_call: TRBV7-2; j_call: TRBJ2-5; d_call: TRBD1; cdr3_nt: TGTGCCAGCAGCTCTTACAGACAGGGGGAGACCCAGTACTTC; cdr3_aa: CASSSYRQGETQYF
clone_size: NA; v_call: TRBV30; j_call: TRBJ1-2; d_call: NA; cdr3_nt: TGTGCCTGGAGTAACAGCAGAGATGCCGGCTACACCTTC; cdr3_aa: CAWSNSRDAGYTF
clone_size: NA; v_call: TRBV7-9; j_call: TRBJ1-4; d_call: NA; cdr3_nt: TGTGCCAGCGCCCCAGGGATGAGAGAAAAACTGTTTTTT; cdr3_aa: CASAPGMREKLFF
clone_size: NA; v_call: TRBV28; j_call: TRBJ1-4; d_call: NA; cdr3_nt: TGTGCCAGCAGCCCGGAGGGGTTAGCTAATGAAAAACTGTTTTTT; cdr3_aa: CASSPEGLANEKLFF
clone_size: once; v_call: TRBV2; j_call: TRBJ2-1; d_call: TRBD2; cdr3_nt: TGTGCCAGCAGGCAGACTAGCGGGAGATCCTACAATGAGCAGTTCTTC; cdr3_aa: CASRQTSGRSYNEQFF
clone_size: once; v_call: TRBV7-2; j_call: TRBJ2-3; d_call: TRBD2; cdr3_nt: TGTGCCAGCAGCGTCCGACTAGCGGGAGTAGGCACAGATACGCAGTATTTT; cdr3_aa: CASSVRLAGVGTDTQYF
clone_size: NA; v_call: TRBV28; j_call: TRBJ2-7; d_call: TRBD1; cdr3_nt: TGTGCCAGCAGCCATCGATTACCGGGACAGGGCCAGAAGCAGTACTTC; cdr3_aa: CASSHRLPGQGQKQYF
clone_size: NA; v_call: TRBV7-2; j_call: TRBJ2-5; d_call: TRBD2; cdr3_nt: TGTGCCAGCAGCTTACTAGCGGGACTTGAGACCCAGTACTTC; cdr3_aa: CASSLLAGLETQYF
clone_size: once; v_call: TRBV4-2; j_call: TRBJ2-7; d_call: NA; cdr3_nt: TGTGCCAGCAGCCAAGATTTAAGTCCGGGTGGCTACGAGCAGTACTTC; cdr3_aa: CASSQDLSPGGYEQYF
clone_size: NA; v_call: TRBV15; j_call: TRBJ1-5; d_call: TRBD1; cdr3_nt: TGTGCCACCAGTGACAGGTGGGACAGTATTCAGCCCCAGCATTTT; cdr3_aa: CATSDRWDSIQPQHF
clone_size: NA; v_call: TRBV6-6; j_call: TRBJ1-2; d_call: NA; cdr3_nt: TGTGCCAGCATCTATCGGGTTTTCGATGGCTACACCTTC; cdr3_aa: CASIYRVFDGYTF
clone_size: NA; v_call: TRBV5-4; j_call: TRBJ1-5; d_call: NA; cdr3_nt: TGTGCCAGCAGCTTGGGTCCATCACAGCCCCAGCATTTT; cdr3_aa: CASSLGPSQPQHF
clone_size: NA; v_call: TRBV28; j_call: TRBJ2-1; d_call: TRBD1; cdr3_nt: TGTGCAACCGGGACAGCATCCTACAATGAGCAGTTCTTC; cdr3_aa: CATGTASYNEQFF
clone_size: NA; v_call: TRBV27; j_call: TRBJ1-5; d_call: TRBD1; cdr3_nt: TGTGCCAGCAGTTTGGACAGGGCGAGCAATCAGCCCCAGCATTTT; cdr3_aa: CASSLDRASNQPQHF
clone_size: NA; v_call: TRBV2; j_call: TRBJ2-2; d_call: NA; cdr3_nt: TGTGCCAGCACGGGGACCGGGGAGCTGTTTTTT; cdr3_aa: CASTGTGELFF
clone_size: NA; v_call: TRBV10-3; j_call: TRBJ2-2; d_call: NA; cdr3_nt: TGTGCCATCAGTGAGAATCTTCAGGGGACCGGGGAGCTGTTTTTT; cdr3_aa: CAISENLQGTGELFF
clone_size: NA; v_call: TRBV2; j_call: TRBJ2-5; d_call: TRBD1; cdr3_nt: TGTGCCAGTAACAGGGGCCCGGGGGAGACCCAGTACTTC; cdr3_aa: CASNRGPGETQYF
clone_size: NA; v_call: TRBV19; j_call: TRBJ2-7; d_call: TRBD1; cdr3_nt: TGTGCCAGTAGTGACAGGGGGCATTCCTACGAGCAGTACTTC; cdr3_aa: CASSDRGHSYEQYF
clone_size: NA; v_call: TRBV5-1; j_call: TRBJ2-7; d_call: NA; cdr3_nt: TGCGCCAGCAGCTTGGTGTTCGGGACTTTAACCTACGAGCAGTACTTC; cdr3_aa: CASSLVFGTLTYEQYF
clone_size: NA; v_call: TRBV2; j_call: TRBJ1-5; d_call: TRBD1; cdr3_nt: TGTGCCAGCAGCGGGACAGGCTCCTATAGCAATCAGCCCCAGCATTTT; cdr3_aa: CASSGTGSYSNQPQHF
clone_size: NA; v_call: TRBV6-5; j_call: TRBJ2-7; d_call: NA; cdr3_nt: TGTGCCAGCAGTCTGACGGGAGATTCCTACGAGCAGTACTTC; cdr3_aa: CASSLTGDSYEQYF
clone_size: NA; v_call: TRBV10-3; j_call: TRBJ1-1; d_call: TRBD1; cdr3_nt: TGTGCCATCAGTGAGTCCCTCGGACAGGCCAACACTGAAGCTTTCTTT; cdr3_aa: CAISESLGQANTEAFF
clone_size: few; v_call: TRBV5-1; j_call: TRBJ1-1; d_call: TRBD1; cdr3_nt: TGCGCCAGCAGCTCGGGACAGCAGACCACTGAAGCTTTCTTT; cdr3_aa: CASSSGQQTTEAFF
clone_size: NA; v_call: TRBV7-2; j_call: TRBJ1-1; d_call: NA; cdr3_nt: TGTGCCAGCAGCTTAGAAGACAGTTTGAACACTGAAGCTTTCTTT; cdr3_aa: CASSLEDSLNTEAFF
clone_size: NA; v_call: TRBV11-1; j_call: TRBJ2-1; d_call: TRBD2; cdr3_nt: TGTGCCAGCAGCGCCCTAGCGGATTCCTACAATGAGCAGTTCTTC; cdr3_aa: CASSALADSYNEQFF
clone_size: NA; v_call: TRBV30; j_call: TRBJ2-3; d_call: NA; cdr3_nt: TGTGCCTGGAGTGTCGGTGAGCCGAACACAGATACGCAGTATTTT; cdr3_aa: CAWSVGEPNTDTQYF
clone_size: NA; v_call: TRBV27; j_call: TRBJ1-1; d_call: NA; cdr3_nt: TGTGCCAGCAGCGAGATCCGGGGGGTAAGGGCTTTCTTT; cdr3_aa: CASSEIRGVRAFF
clone_size: NA; v_call: TRBV7-9; j_call: TRBJ2-4; d_call: TRBD2; cdr3_nt: TGTGCCAGCAGCTTAGTAAACGCGGGAGGGCCGGACATTCAGTACTTC; cdr3_aa: CASSLVNAGGPDIQYF
clone_size: once; v_call: TRBV2; j_call: TRBJ2-3; d_call: TRBD1; cdr3_nt: TGTGCCAGCAGTAACAGGGGGCCGGGTGTAGATACGCAGTATTTT; cdr3_aa: CASSNRGPGVDTQYF
clone_size: NA; v_call: TRBV7-6; j_call: TRBJ1-1; d_call: NA; cdr3_nt: TGTGCCAGCAGCTTAGATCGGGGGAACACTGAAGCTTTCTTT; cdr3_aa: CASSLDRGNTEAFF
clone_size: NA; v_call: TRBV7-9; j_call: TRBJ2-1; d_call: NA; cdr3_nt: TGTGCCAGCAGCCAATCTTTCCGGTACAATGAGCAGTTCTTC; cdr3_aa: CASSQSFRYNEQFF
clone_size: NA; v_call: TRBV27; j_call: TRBJ1-2; d_call: TRBD1; cdr3_nt: TGTGCCAGCAGTGCCCCCGGGGACAGGGCAAACTATGGCTACACCTTC; cdr3_aa: CASSAPGDRANYGYTF